Below are 11 T cell receptor beta chains sequenced from a single sample in a study of graft-versus-host responses after intestinal transplantation (dated by TCRdb to the early 2020s). The sample's time point label is to be understood as: cells obtained before transplantation from donor or recipient. Antigens for these TCRs are unknown. Libraries were constructed by the immunoSEQ multiplex PCR assay. TCRdb holds this immuneACCESS table with in-frame rearrangements only. Some clones are missing; in checked studies, unresolved V genes explain under half, and the rest has no known cause. A total of tens of thousands of clones appear in this sample, about 91% of them only once. Of the sample, 7.6% falls within the top ten clones. Sequencing was performed on unstimulated CD8+ T cells sorted from spleen or lymph node cells, taken before transplant. These receptors came from a human donor who was the organ donor for an intestinal transplant.

The chain combines TRBV4-1 with TRBJ1-1; 9 bases match TRBD1. Germline trimming cut 3 bases from V and 5 bases from J; bases unmatched to any gene: 10. CDR1 and CDR2 from the germline V gene are MGHRA and YSYEKL. This CDR3 spans 16 amino acids. The chain's CDR3 is CASSQGTGGAETEAFF. DNA of the CDR3: TGCGCCAGCAGCCAGGGTACAGGGGGCGCGGAGACTGAAGCTTTCTTT.

The gene calls are TRBV19 and TRBJ2-5; D is possibly TRBD1 or TRBD2 (5 bases each). The J call may be in error: the DNA end matches TRBJ2-7 better. The CDR3 consists of 12 residues. Germline-derived CDR1 and CDR2 are LNHDA and SQIVND (reference sequence). The CDR3 sequence: CASSPGTYEQYF. In nucleotides, the CDR3 is TGTGCCAGTAGTCCGGGGACGTACGAGCAGTACTTC.

This clone appeared a few times. V usage is TRBV28 and J usage is TRBJ1-1; D ambiguous. CDR1 and CDR2 (germline): MDHEN, SYDVKM. V lost 3 bases to trimming and J lost 0 bases, with 8 bases between them. This CDR3 contains 14 residues. CDR3 nucleotide sequence: TGTGCCAGCAGTTTTGTCGAGATGAACACTGAAGCTTTCTTT. As protein: CASSFVEMNTEAFF. The entire variable domain, with the rest obtained from reference TRBV28 and TRBJ1-1, is as follows: DVKVTQSSRYLVKRTGEKVFLECVQDMDHENMFWYRQDPGLGLRLIYFSYDVKMKEKGDIPEGYSVSREKKERFSLILESASTNQTSMYLCASSFVEMNTEAFFGQGTRLTVV.

This chain links TRBV27 with TRBJ2-2; D may be TRBD2 (5 bases). CDR1 is MNHEY and CDR2 is SMNVEV in the germline V gene (reference sequence). The V gene lost 8 bases and the J gene lost 4 bases, with 14 bases spanning the gap. This CDR3 has 14 amino acids. The CDR3 protein is CASSEAGGTGELFF. The CDR3 region has the DNA TGTGCCAGCTCTGAAGCTGGAGGCACCGGGGAGCTGTTTTTT.

V and J are TRBV21-1 and TRBJ1-2; the DNA was not used to check the table's D call, TRBD1. TRBV21-1 is a recognized pseudogene. This CDR3 comprises 15 residues. This CDR3 is CASSSREAGYYGYTF. The CDR3 DNA is TGTGCCAGCAGCTCCCGTGAGGCAGGGTACTATGGCTACACCTTC.

The chain couples TRBV5-4 to TRBJ1-1; D is unclear. The germline CDR1 and CDR2 sequences are SGHNT and YYREEE (reference sequence). Trimming pared 4 bases from V and 2 bases from J, leaving 15 bases between. The CDR3 totals 15 residues. CDR3: CASSPDGLTNTEAFF. The DNA of the CDR3 is TGTGCCAGCAGCCCGGACGGACTTACCAACACTGAAGCTTTCTTT. The full variable domain, with the rest looked up from reference TRBV5-4 and TRBJ1-1, is ETGVTQSPTHLIKTRGQQVTLRCSSQSGHNTVSWYQQALGQGPQFIFQYYREEENGRGNFPPRFSGLQFPNYSSELNVNALELDDSALYLCASSPDGLTNTEAFFGQGTRLTVV.

V is TRBV4-2 and J is TRBJ1-2, with 10 positions matching TRBD1. V lost 0 bases, J lost 3 bases, and 7 bases stayed unmatched. This CDR3 has 17 amino acids. CDR1 and CDR2 from the germline V gene are LGHNA and YNFKEQ. This CDR3 is CASSQDGTGEIDYGYTF. Written as DNA, the CDR3 is TGTGCCAGCAGCCAAGACGGGACAGGGGAAATCGACTATGGCTACACCTTC.

This clone has more than one count but fewer than ten. V is TRBV5-1 and J is TRBJ1-4; weak D call: TRBD1 (6 bases). The germline gives CDR1 SGHRS, CDR2 YFSETQ. This CDR3 is 13 amino acids long. Trimming pared 5 bases from V and 7 bases from J, leaving 12 bases between. CDR3: CASRVQGGEKLFF. The CDR3 nucleotides are TGCGCCAGCAGGGTACAGGGTGGTGAAAAACTGTTTTTT.

The chain employs TRBV6-5 and TRBJ2-7; D not certain. Germline V gene sequence: CDR1 MNHEY, CDR2 SVGAGI. The V end was cut by 8 bases, the J end by 3 bases, with 11 bases between. The CDR3 extends over 12 amino acids. This CDR3 is CASGPGIYEQYF. For the CDR3, the DNA is TGTGCCAGCGGCCCCGGCATCTACGAGCAGTACTTC.

The chain combines TRBV6-1 with TRBJ1-4; D might be TRBD1 (5 bases). The germline gives CDR1 MNHNS, CDR2 SASEGT. This CDR3 contains 14 residues. With 6 bases removed from V and 8 bases from J, the gap between germline ends came to 16 bases. The CDR3 here is CASRDKRREEKLFF. CDR3 DNA sequence: TGTGCCAGCAGGGACAAGCGGAGAGAGGAAAAACTGTTTTTT.

The chain is built from TRBV27 and TRBJ2-5; tentative D call: TRBD2 (6 bases). CDR1 and CDR2 (germline): MNHEY, SMNVEV (reference sequence). The CDR3 covers 14 residues. V lost 4 bases, J lost 5 bases, and 14 bases lay in between. The CDR3 sequence is CASSWSTSRETQYF. CDR3 DNA sequence: TGTGCCAGCAGTTGGTCCACTAGCAGGGAGACCCAGTACTTC.